Presented here are 10 T cell receptor beta chains from one specimen sequenced in a study of spatial heterogeneity in lung cancer. Time point: blood at routine non-recurrence follow-up after resection. The authors sequenced whole RNA from tumor, nontumor lung or frozen PBMC without sorting. TCRdb used MiXCR to reprocess the 5' RACE reads, holding one entry per CDR3 protein. The table lists about 52,000 distinct CDR3 sequences, 7.4% of them singletons. The sample here was PBMCs, taken at follow-up. These receptors were taken from a female donor with early-stage non-small cell lung cancer.

In this sample, this clonotype turned up many times. V gene TRBV4-1 combines with J gene TRBJ2-3; D could derive from TRBD1 or TRBD2 (6 bases each). Trimming cost V 5 bases and J 4 bases, with 19 bases left between them. Germline V gene sequence: CDR1 MGHRA, CDR2 YSYEKL. This CDR3 is 16 amino acids long. The CDR3 DNA reads as TGCGCCAGCAGCTCTCGGGAGACCCAGGGGTCAGATACGCAGTATTTT. Protein product: CASSSRETQGSDTQYF.

This clonotype appeared many times. The rearrangement uses TRBV12-3 or TRBV12-4 and TRBJ1-3; D is unclear. This CDR3 is 15 amino acids long. Trimming shortened V by 4 bases and J by 0 bases, and 10 bases separated the two germline ends. The CDR3 spells CASSSFLRSGNTIYF. CDR3 sequence (DNA): TGTGCCAGCAGTTCTTTTCTCCGCTCTGGAAACACCATATATTTT.

The chain recombines TRBV24-1 with TRBJ2-5; unclear D gene. This CDR3 comprises 13 residues. Trimming pared 0 bases from V and 1 base from J, leaving 2 bases between. The V gene's germline CDR1 is KGHDR and CDR2 SFDVKD. The CDR3 DNA is TGTGCCACCAGTGATTTGTCCCAAGAGACCCAGTACTTC. Translated: CATSDLSQETQYF.

This clonotype was seen just once. Germline and junction disagree at one end, which may indicate a read error. The rearrangement uses TRBV5-6 and TRBJ1-5; D is uncertain. The CDR3 extends over 15 amino acids. Germline CDR1 SGHDT, CDR2 YYEEEE. In DNA form, the CDR3 reads TGTACCAGCAGCTTGTTCGGCAGGCCCAATCAGCCCCAGCATTTT. Amino acid sequence: CTSSLFGRPNQPQHF.

V usage is TRBV6-1 and J usage is TRBJ2-2, with D possibly TRBD2 on 6 matching bases. The germline CDR1 and CDR2 sequences are MNHNS and SASEGT. Trimming took off 4 bases at V and 5 bases at J, with 11 bases between the two ends. The CDR3 is made up of 14 amino acids. Here the CDR3 reads CASSGRGTTGELFF. DNA for the CDR3: TGTGCCAGCAGTGGGCGGGGTACGACCGGGGAGCTGTTTTTT.

In this sample, this clonotype turned up a few times. Here the CDR3 DNA reads TGCGCCAGCAGCCTAGGGGGGTTAGAGACCCAGTACTTC. It specifies CASSLGGLETQYF. The chain joins TRBV5-1 to TRBJ2-5; D may match TRBD1 or TRBD2 (6 bases each). Germline CDR1 and CDR2: SGHRS and YFSETQ. The length of the CDR3 is 13 residues. V was cut by 4 bases and J by 4 bases, with 11 bases left in between.

This clonotype has more than one count but fewer than ten. The chain combines TRBV11-2 with TRBJ1-2, with a weak D call TRBD1 (5 bases). V shed 5 bases and J shed 0 bases, with 13 bases lying between them. Germline CDR1 and CDR2: SGHAT and FQNNGV. The CDR3 extends over 15 amino acids. Written as DNA, the CDR3 is TGTGCCAGCAGCCCTGAGACAGTTCCTAACTATGGCTACACCTTC. The encoded protein is CASSPETVPNYGYTF.

The chain employs TRBV28 and TRBJ2-7; D possibly uses TRBD1 or TRBD2 (5 bases each). The CDR3 sequence is 14 residues long. Germline CDR1 MDHEN, CDR2 SYDVKM. The V gene lost 5 bases and the J gene lost 5 bases, with 16 bases spanning the gap. This CDR3 reads CASSLLKGSDEQYF. The CDR3 coding sequence is TGTGCCAGCAGTCTCCTTAAGGGGAGCGACGAGCAGTACTTC.

The chain recombines TRBV7-9 with TRBJ1-1; a possible D gene is TRBD1 (6 bases). This CDR3 region has 13 residues. Per the germline V gene, CDR1 is SEHNR and CDR2 is FQNEAQ (reference sequence). CDR3 coding DNA: TGTGCGACCAACAGGGAGATCGCCACTGAAGCTTTCTTT. Protein product: CATNREIATEAFF.

The V call is TRBV5-1, the J call TRBJ2-7; possibly TRBD1 for D (6 bases). Germline CDR1 and CDR2: SGHRS and YFSETQ. The CDR3 sequence is 14 residues long. The V end was cut by 2 bases, the J end by 5 bases, with 14 bases between. The CDR3 here is CASSLGLDSNEQYF. The CDR3 coding sequence is TGCGCCAGCAGCTTAGGATTGGACAGCAACGAGCAGTACTTC.